This T cell receptor beta chain was sequenced during a study of CD8 T cells in ankylosing spondylitis. Study-wide results and caveats: Previous work reported some of these motif variants in the synovial fluid and blood of reactive arthritis. Ankylosing spondylitis blood appeared to be characterized by a TCR beta motif of 8 or 9 highly homologous variants. Clones linked to disease were reported to show significant enrichment in matched ankylosing spondylitis synovial fluid.

In its sample, this clonotype was seen many times. Its target is not known. Germline lookup yields CDR1 SGHRS and CDR2 YFSETQ. This CDR3 is built from 16 residues. Trimming removed 4 bases from V and 0 bases from J; junction bases left unmatched: 5. 5'-RACE, quantitative and with molecular barcodes, yielded the TCR beta libraries. Each CDR3 protein gets one entry after TCRdb re-called the 5' RACE reads with MiXCR. This table has fewer than 550,000 distinct CDR3 sequences, roughly 5% appearing once. The sample taken for sequencing was blood, either unsorted or a sorted T cell fraction (not recorded which). This clonotype was sampled from a male donor with ankylosing spondylitis. This chain uses TRBV5-1 with TRBJ2-3, with 10 positions matching TRBD2. This CDR3 is CASSDGLADSTDTQYF. The CDR3 coding sequence is TGCGCCAGCAGCGACGGACTAGCGGATAGCACAGATACGCAGTATTTT. Full variable domain (missing parts from reference TRBV5-1 and TRBJ2-3): KAGVTQTPRYLIKTRGQQVTLSCSPISGHRSVSWYQQTPGQGLQFLFEYFSETQRNKGNFPGRFSGRQFSNSRSEMNVSTLELGDSALYLCASSDGLADSTDTQYFGPGTRLTVL.